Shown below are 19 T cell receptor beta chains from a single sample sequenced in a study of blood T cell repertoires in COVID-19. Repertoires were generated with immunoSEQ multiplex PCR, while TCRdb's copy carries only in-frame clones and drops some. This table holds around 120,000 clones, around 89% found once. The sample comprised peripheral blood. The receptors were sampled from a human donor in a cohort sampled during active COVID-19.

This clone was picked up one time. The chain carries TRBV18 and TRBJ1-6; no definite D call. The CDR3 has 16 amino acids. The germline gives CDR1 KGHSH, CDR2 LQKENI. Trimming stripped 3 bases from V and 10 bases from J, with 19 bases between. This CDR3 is CASSPSVGGKESPLHF. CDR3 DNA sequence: TGTGCCAGCTCACCTTCGGTGGGAGGGAAAGAATCACCCCTCCACTTT.

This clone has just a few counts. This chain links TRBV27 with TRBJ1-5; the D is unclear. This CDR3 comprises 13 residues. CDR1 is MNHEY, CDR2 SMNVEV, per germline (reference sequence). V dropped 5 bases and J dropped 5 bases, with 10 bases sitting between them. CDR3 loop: CASSPTRYQPQHF. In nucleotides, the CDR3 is TGTGCCAGCAGTCCAACACGATATCAGCCCCAGCATTTT.

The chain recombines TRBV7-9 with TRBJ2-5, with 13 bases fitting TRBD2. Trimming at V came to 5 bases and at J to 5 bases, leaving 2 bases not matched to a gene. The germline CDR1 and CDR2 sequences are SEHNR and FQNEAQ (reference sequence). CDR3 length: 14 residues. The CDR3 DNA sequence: TGTGCCAGCAGCAAGACTAGCGGGGGGGAGACCCAGTACTTC. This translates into CASSKTSGGETQYF.

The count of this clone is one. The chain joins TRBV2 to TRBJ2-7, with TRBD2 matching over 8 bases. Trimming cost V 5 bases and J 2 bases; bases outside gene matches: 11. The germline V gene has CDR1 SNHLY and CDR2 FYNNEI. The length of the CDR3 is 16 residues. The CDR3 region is CASSPTIAGPTYEQYF. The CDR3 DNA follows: TGTGCCAGCAGTCCGACGATAGCGGGGCCCACCTACGAGCAGTACTTC. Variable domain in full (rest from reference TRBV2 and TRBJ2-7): EPEVTQTPSHQVTQMGQEVILRCVPISNHLYFYWYRQILGQKVEFLVSFYNNEISEKSEIFDDQFSVERPDGSNFTLKIRSTKLEDSAMYFCASSPTIAGPTYEQYFGPGTRLTVT.

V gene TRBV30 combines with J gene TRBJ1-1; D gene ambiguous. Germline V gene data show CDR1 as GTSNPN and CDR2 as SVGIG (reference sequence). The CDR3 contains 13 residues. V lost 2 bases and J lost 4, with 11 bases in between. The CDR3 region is CAWSLAVGTEAFF. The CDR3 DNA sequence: TGTGCCTGGAGTCTGGCGGTAGGCACTGAAGCTTTCTTT.

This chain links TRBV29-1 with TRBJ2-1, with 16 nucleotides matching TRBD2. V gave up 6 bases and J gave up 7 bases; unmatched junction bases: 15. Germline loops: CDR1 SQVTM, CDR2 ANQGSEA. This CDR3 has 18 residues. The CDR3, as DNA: TGCAGCGTCACAAACCCCGGGACTAGCGGGAGGGCGAAGAATGAGCAGTTCTTC. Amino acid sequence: CSVTNPGTSGRAKNEQFF.

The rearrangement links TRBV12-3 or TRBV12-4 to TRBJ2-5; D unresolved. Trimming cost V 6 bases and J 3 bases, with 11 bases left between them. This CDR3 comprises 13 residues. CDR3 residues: CASRVRSKETQYF. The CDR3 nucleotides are TGTGCCAGCAGGGTCCGAAGCAAAGAGACCCAGTACTTC.

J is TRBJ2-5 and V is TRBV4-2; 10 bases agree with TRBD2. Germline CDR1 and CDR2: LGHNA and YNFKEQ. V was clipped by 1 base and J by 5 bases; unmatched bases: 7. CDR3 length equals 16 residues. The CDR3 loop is CASSQGGAGGVETQYF. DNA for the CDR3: TGTGCCAGCAGCCAAGGAGGAGCGGGGGGGGTGGAGACCCAGTACTTC.

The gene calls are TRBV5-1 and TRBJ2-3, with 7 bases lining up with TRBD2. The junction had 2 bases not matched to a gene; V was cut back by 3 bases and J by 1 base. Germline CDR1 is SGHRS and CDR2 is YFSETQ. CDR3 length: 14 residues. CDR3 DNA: TGCGCCAGCAGCTCCAGCGGGGGCACAGATACGCAGTATTTT. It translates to CASSSSGGTDTQYF.

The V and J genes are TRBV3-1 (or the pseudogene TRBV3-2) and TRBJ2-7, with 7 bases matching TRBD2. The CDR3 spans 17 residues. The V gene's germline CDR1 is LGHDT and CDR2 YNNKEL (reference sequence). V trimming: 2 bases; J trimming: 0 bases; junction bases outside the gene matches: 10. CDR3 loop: CASSQSFAGVSSYEQYF. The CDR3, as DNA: TGTGCCAGCAGCCAATCTTTCGCGGGGGTAAGCTCCTACGAGCAGTACTTC.

In DNA form, the CDR3 reads TGTGCCAGTACCCTAAGCGACAGGAAGGACTACACCTTC. It codes for CASTLSDRKDYTF. V usage is TRBV19 and J usage is TRBJ1-2, with TRBD1 as a possible D gene (6 bases). Between the trimmed V and J ends, which lost 7 bases and 10 bases, there was a span of 19 bases. This CDR3 has 13 residues. Germline CDR1 LNHDA, CDR2 SQIVND (reference sequence).

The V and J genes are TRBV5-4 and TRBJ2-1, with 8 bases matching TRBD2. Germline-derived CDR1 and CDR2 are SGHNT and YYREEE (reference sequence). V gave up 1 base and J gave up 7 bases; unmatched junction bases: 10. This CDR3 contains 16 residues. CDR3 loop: CASSLFTGGRENEQFF. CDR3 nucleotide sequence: TGTGCCAGCAGCTTGTTTACGGGGGGGCGTGAGAATGAGCAGTTCTTC. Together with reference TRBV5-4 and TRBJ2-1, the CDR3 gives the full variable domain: ETGVTQSPTHLIKTRGQQVTLRCSSQSGHNTVSWYQQALGQGPQFIFQYYREEENGRGNFPPRFSGLQFPNYSSELNVNALELDDSALYLCASSLFTGGRENEQFFGPGTRLTVL.

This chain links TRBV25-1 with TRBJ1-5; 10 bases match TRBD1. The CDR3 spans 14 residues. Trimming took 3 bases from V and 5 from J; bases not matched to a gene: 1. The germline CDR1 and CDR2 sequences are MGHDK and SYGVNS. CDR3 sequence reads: CASSEGQGHQPQHF. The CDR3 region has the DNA TGTGCCAGCAGTGAGGGACAGGGGCATCAGCCCCAGCATTTT.

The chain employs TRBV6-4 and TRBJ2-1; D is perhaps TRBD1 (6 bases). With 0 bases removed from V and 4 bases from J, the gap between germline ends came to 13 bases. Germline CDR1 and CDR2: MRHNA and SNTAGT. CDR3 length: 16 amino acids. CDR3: CASSDSDSGPYNEQFF. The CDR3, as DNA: TGTGCCAGCAGTGACTCGGACAGCGGACCGTACAATGAGCAGTTCTTC.

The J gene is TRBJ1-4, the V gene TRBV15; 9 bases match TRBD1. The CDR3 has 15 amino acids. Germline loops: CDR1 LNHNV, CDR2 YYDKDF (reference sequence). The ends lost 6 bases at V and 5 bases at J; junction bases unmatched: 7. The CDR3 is CATREPGQGNEKLFF. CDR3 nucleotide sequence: TGTGCCACCAGAGAACCGGGACAGGGAAATGAAAAACTGTTTTTT. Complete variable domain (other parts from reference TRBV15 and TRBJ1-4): DAMVIQNPRYQVTQFGKPVTLSCSQTLNHNVMYWYQQKSSQAPKLLFHYYDKDFNNEADTPDNFQSRRPNTSFCFLDIRSPGLGDTAMYLCATREPGQGNEKLFFGSGTQLSVL.

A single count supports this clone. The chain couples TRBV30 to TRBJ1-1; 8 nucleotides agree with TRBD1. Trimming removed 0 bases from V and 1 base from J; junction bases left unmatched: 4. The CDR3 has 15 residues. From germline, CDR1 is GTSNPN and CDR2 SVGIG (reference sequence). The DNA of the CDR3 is TGTGCCTGGAGTGTAGCCGGGACAGGGAACACTGAAGCTTTCTTT. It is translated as CAWSVAGTGNTEAFF. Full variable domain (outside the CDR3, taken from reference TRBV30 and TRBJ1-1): SQTIHQWPATLVQPVGSPLSLECTVEGTSNPNLYWYRQAAGRGLQLLFYSVGIGQISSEVPQNLSASRPQDRQFILSSKKLLLSDSGFYLCAWSVAGTGNTEAFFGQGTRLTVV.

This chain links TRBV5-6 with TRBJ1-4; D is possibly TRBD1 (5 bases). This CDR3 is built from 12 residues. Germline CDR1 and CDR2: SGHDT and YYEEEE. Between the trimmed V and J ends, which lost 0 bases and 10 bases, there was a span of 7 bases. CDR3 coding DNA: TGTGCCAGCAGCTTGGGGAGGGGAAAACTGTTTTTT. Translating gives CASSLGRGKLFF.

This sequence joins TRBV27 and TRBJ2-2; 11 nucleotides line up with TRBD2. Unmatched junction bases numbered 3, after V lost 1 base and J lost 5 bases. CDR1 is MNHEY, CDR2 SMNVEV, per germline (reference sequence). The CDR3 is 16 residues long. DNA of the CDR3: TGTGCCAGCAGTTTATGGCTAGCGGGAGGAACCGGGGAGCTGTTTTTT. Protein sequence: CASSLWLAGGTGELFF.

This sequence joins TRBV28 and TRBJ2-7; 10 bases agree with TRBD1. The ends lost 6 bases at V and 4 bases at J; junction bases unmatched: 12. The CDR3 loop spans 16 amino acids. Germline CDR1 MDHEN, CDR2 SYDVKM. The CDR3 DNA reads TGTGCCAGCAGCCCGGCTACGGACAGGGGGAAGTACGAGCAGTACTTC. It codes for CASSPATDRGKYEQYF.